The 23 T cell receptor beta chains listed next were all sequenced from one sample in a study of PD-1 blockade in classical Hodgkin lymphoma. The protocol was immunoSEQ multiplex PCR, while the TCRdb copy is restricted to in-frame clones and leaves out a portion. This sample has some 58,000 clones; more than 75% occur once, and the top ten carry less than 6.5%. Patients all relapsed after autologous stem cell transplantation, and there was variation in brentuximab vedotin exposure. The input for sequencing was peripheral blood mononuclear cells (PBMCs), taken before the second cycle of nivolumab. These receptors all come from a human donor with classical Hodgkin lymphoma.

The chain links TRBV6-6 to TRBJ1-3; 9 bases are a match to TRBD1. Germline assignment: CDR1 MNHNY and CDR2 SVGAGI (reference sequence). The CDR3 consists of 16 residues. Trimming at V came to 6 bases and at J to 2 bases, leaving 8 bases not matched to a gene. The CDR3: CASSSIGTGTGNTIYF. CDR3 DNA sequence: TGTGCCAGCAGCTCCATCGGGACAGGGACTGGAAACACCATATATTTT.

The chain couples TRBV25-1 to TRBJ2-7; TRBD1 aligns across 8 bases. With V trimmed by 10 bases and J by 6 bases, 5 bases remained unmatched. The CDR3 loop spans 11 amino acids. Germline assignment: CDR1 MGHDK and CDR2 SYGVNS. This CDR3 is CAMQGAGEQYF. CDR3 sequence (DNA): TGTGCCATGCAGGGGGCGGGCGAGCAGTACTTC.

The chain combines TRBV7-9 with TRBJ1-6; the D gene is possibly TRBD1 (5 bases). Trimming stripped 3 bases from V and 10 bases from J, with 10 bases between. CDR1 SEHNR and CDR2 FQNEAQ come from the germline V gene (reference sequence). The CDR3 has 13 amino acids. CDR3 loop: CASSLQGGSPLHF. The CDR3 DNA sequence: TGTGCCAGCAGCTTGCAGGGAGGCTCACCCCTCCACTTT. Drawing the rest from reference TRBV7-9 and TRBJ1-6, the complete variable domain is DTGVSQNPRHKITKRGQNVTFRCDPISEHNRLYWYRQTLGQGPEFLTYFQNEAQLEKSRLLSDRFSAERPKGSFSTLEIQRTEQGDSAMYLCASSLQGGSPLHFGNGTRLTVT.

The chain uses TRBV4-1 and TRBJ1-1; 9 bases map to TRBD1. Germline assignment: CDR1 MGHRA and CDR2 YSYEKL. This CDR3 is 17 amino acids long. V was clipped by 0 bases and J by 3 bases; unmatched bases: 8. The CDR3 spells CASSQDGTGYDDTEAFF. CDR3 coding DNA: TGCGCCAGCAGCCAAGATGGGACAGGGTACGACGACACTGAAGCTTTCTTT.

This sequence joins TRBV2 and TRBJ1-4; the D gene is possibly TRBD1 (6 bases). The germline V gene has CDR1 SNHLY and CDR2 FYNNEI. The CDR3 is 14 amino acids. Trimming shortened V by 7 bases and J by 2 bases, and 11 bases separated the two germline ends. This CDR3 reads CASKEDRTNEKLFF. The CDR3 DNA sequence: TGTGCCAGCAAAGAAGACAGGACTAATGAAAAACTGTTTTTT.

The chain employs TRBV5-1 and TRBJ1-6; 7 positions match TRBD1. The germline V gene has CDR1 SGHRS and CDR2 YFSETQ. With V trimmed by 0 bases and J by 7 bases, 10 bases remained unmatched. This CDR3 spans 17 amino acids. The CDR3 reads CASSLDGRQGGNSPLHF. CDR3 in DNA: TGCGCCAGCAGCTTGGATGGCCGACAGGGTGGCAATTCACCCCTCCACTTT.

V and J are TRBV5-1 and TRBJ2-2; TRBD2 is a possible D gene (6 bases). V was shortened by 0 bases and J by 3 bases, with 9 bases between the two germline ends. The CDR3 sequence is 15 residues long. Germline CDR1 and CDR2: SGHRS and YFSETQ. CDR3: CASSLVSGDTGELFF. The CDR3 nucleotides are TGCGCCAGCAGCTTGGTGTCGGGGGACACCGGGGAGCTGTTTTTT. The full variable domain, with the rest looked up from reference TRBV5-1 and TRBJ2-2, is KAGVTQTPRYLIKTRGQQVTLSCSPISGHRSVSWYQQTPGQGLQFLFEYFSETQRNKGNFPGRFSGRQFSNSRSEMNVSTLELGDSALYLCASSLVSGDTGELFFGEGSRLTVL.

To note about this clone: This sample also contains other DNA sequences that code for the same CDR3. The V call is TRBV7-2, the J call TRBJ1-5; D may be TRBD1 (5 bases). The CDR3 runs 16 residues. V was cut by 2 bases and J by 0 bases, with 11 bases left in between. Per germline, CDR1 SGHTA and CDR2 FQGNSA. CDR3 residues: CASSLRRGDSNQPQHF. DNA for the CDR3: TGTGCCAGCAGCTTACGTAGGGGTGATAGCAATCAGCCCCAGCATTTT.

The rearrangement links TRBV4-1 to TRBJ2-7; D may be TRBD2 (5 bases). Deletions cut 3 bases from V and 3 bases from J, with 15 bases between. The CDR3 length is 15 residues. Germline V CDR1 and CDR2: MGHRA, YSYEKL. This CDR3 is CASSHGFTGVYEQYF. Here the CDR3 DNA reads TGCGCCAGCAGCCATGGATTCACCGGGGTCTACGAGCAGTACTTC.

This rearrangement joins TRBV10-3 to TRBJ1-3; D is possibly TRBD1 (6 bases). V lost 8 bases, J lost 3 bases, and 11 bases lay in between. CDR3 size: 13 residues. Germline V gene sequence: CDR1 ENHRY, CDR2 SYGVKD. For the CDR3, the DNA is TGTGCCATCCTTCCAGGGGATGGAAACACCATATATTTT. This translates into CAILPGDGNTIYF.

This clone was detected once. This rearrangement joins TRBV30 to TRBJ2-5; D is unresolved. CDR1 is GTSNPN and CDR2 is SVGIG in the germline V gene (reference sequence). Trimming left V 3 bases short and J 3 bases short, with 5 bases between. This CDR3 is built from 11 residues. The CDR3 is CAWSSKETQYF. In DNA, the CDR3 is TGTGCCTGGAGCAGTAAAGAGACCCAGTACTTC.

The V and J genes are TRBV5-1 and TRBJ1-4; TRBD1 is a possible D gene (5 bases). This CDR3 has 15 residues. V gave up 0 bases and J gave up 2 bases, with 8 bases separating them. The germline CDR1 and CDR2 sequences are SGHRS and YFSETQ. The CDR3 nucleotides are TGCGCCAGCAGCTTGGCGGGGGTGACTAATGAAAAACTGTTTTTT. This codes for CASSLAGVTNEKLFF.

V and J are TRBV13 and TRBJ2-5; 11 bases are shared with TRBD2. J gave up 5 bases and V 5 bases, and 16 bases lay outside the gene matches. Germline V gene data show CDR1 as PRHDT and CDR2 as FYEKMQ (reference sequence). CDR3 length equals 18 residues. CDR3 nucleotide sequence: TGTGCCAGCAGCCCCCCGACCCACCTAGCGGGGGGCGGGGAGACCCAGTACTTC. Its protein is CASSPPTHLAGGGETQYF.

DNA for the CDR3: TGTGCCAGCAGCGCCCAGGGGAGTATTGAAGCTTTCTTT. It translates to CASSAQGSIEAFF. This chain joins TRBV9 and TRBJ1-1; possible D gene TRBD1, 6 bases. This CDR3 is 13 amino acids long. V shed 3 bases and J shed 7 bases, with 13 bases lying between them. CDR1 SGDLS and CDR2 YYNGEE come from the germline V gene.

The gene calls are TRBV6-1 and TRBJ1-1, with unresolved D. In germline, CDR1 is MNHNS, CDR2 SASEGT. Trimming removed 7 bases at V and 3 bases at J, with 9 bases between. This CDR3 is built from 12 residues. The CDR3 region has the DNA TGTGCCAGCACGTGGGGAGACACTGAAGCTTTCTTT. This encodes CASTWGDTEAFF.

The chain joins TRBV7-9 to TRBJ1-4; D is perhaps TRBD1 (5 bases). The ends were cut back, 4 bases at V and 7 bases at J, with 10 bases in the middle. The CDR3 sequence is 13 residues long. In germline, CDR1 is SEHNR, CDR2 FQNEAQ (reference sequence). CDR3 DNA sequence: TGTGCCAGCAGCTCCTATGGGGGTGAAAAACTGTTTTTT. This sequence encodes CASSSYGGEKLFF.

This clone has a handful of counts. The chain uses TRBV10-2 and TRBJ1-5; no clear D. The CDR3 covers 12 residues. Deletions cut 1 base from V and 6 bases from J, with 4 bases between. CDR1 and CDR2 from the germline V gene are WSHSY and SAAADI. The CDR3 region is CASSEYSQPQHF. DNA for the CDR3: TGCGCCAGCAGTGAGTACAGTCAGCCCCAGCATTTT.

The gene calls are TRBV6-4 and TRBJ2-3; 9 bases agree with TRBD2. V gave up 4 bases and J gave up 1 base; unmatched junction bases: 0. The CDR3 is 14 amino acids. CDR1 is MRHNA and CDR2 is SNTAGT in the germline V gene. The DNA of the CDR3 is TGTGCCAGCAGTGCTAGCGGGGGCACAGATACGCAGTATTTT. Protein product: CASSASGGTDTQYF.

The rearrangement links TRBV19 to TRBJ1-1; a possible D gene is TRBD1 (5 bases). From germline, CDR1 is LNHDA and CDR2 SQIVND (reference sequence). Deletions cut 7 bases from V and 4 bases from J, with 22 bases between. The CDR3 extends over 16 amino acids. The CDR3 sequence is CASTLLGGGRGTEAFF. The CDR3 DNA is TGTGCCAGTACTCTCCTGGGGGGGGGACGGGGCACTGAAGCTTTCTTT.

The rearrangement joins TRBV9 to TRBJ2-7; tentative D call: TRBD2 (7 bases). V lost 4 bases and J 3 bases, leaving 17 bases between the germline ends. Germline V gene data show CDR1 as SGDLS and CDR2 as YYNGEE. This CDR3 spans 15 amino acids. In nucleotides, the CDR3 is TGTGCCAGCAGCCCTCTGGGGGGGGGCGGCTACGAGCAGTACTTC. This encodes CASSPLGGGGYEQYF.

The chain uses TRBV30 and TRBJ2-7, with D perhaps TRBD2 (6 bases). Trimming pared 6 bases from V and 2 bases from J, leaving 17 bases between. This CDR3 has 14 amino acids. The germline CDR1 and CDR2 sequences are GTSNPN and SVGIG (reference sequence). CDR3 DNA: TGTGCCTGCCCCATTCGGGGGATGCCCTACGAGCAGTACTTC. It codes for CACPIRGMPYEQYF.

The chain carries TRBV5-1 and TRBJ2-6, with D hard to call. Germline CDR1 SGHRS, CDR2 YFSETQ. The CDR3 length is 16 residues. The ends were cut back, 0 bases at V and 1 base at J, with 8 bases in the middle. Here the CDR3 DNA reads TGCGCCAGCAGCTTGGACGCCTGGTCTGGGGCCAACGTCCTGACTTTC. Its protein is CASSLDAWSGANVLTF. The full variable domain, completed using reference TRBV5-1 and TRBJ2-6, is KAGVTQTPRYLIKTRGQQVTLSCSPISGHRSVSWYQQTPGQGLQFLFEYFSETQRNKGNFPGRFSGRQFSNSRSEMNVSTLELGDSALYLCASSLDAWSGANVLTFGAGSRLTVL.

V and J are TRBV7-8 and TRBJ2-3; D is ambiguous. Germline CDR1 and CDR2: SGHVS and FQNEAQ. This CDR3 is 11 amino acids long. The V gene lost 5 bases and the J gene lost 2 bases, with 2 bases spanning the gap. The CDR3 DNA reads TGTGCCAGCAGCACCACAGATACGCAGTATTTT. Residues: CASSTTDTQYF.